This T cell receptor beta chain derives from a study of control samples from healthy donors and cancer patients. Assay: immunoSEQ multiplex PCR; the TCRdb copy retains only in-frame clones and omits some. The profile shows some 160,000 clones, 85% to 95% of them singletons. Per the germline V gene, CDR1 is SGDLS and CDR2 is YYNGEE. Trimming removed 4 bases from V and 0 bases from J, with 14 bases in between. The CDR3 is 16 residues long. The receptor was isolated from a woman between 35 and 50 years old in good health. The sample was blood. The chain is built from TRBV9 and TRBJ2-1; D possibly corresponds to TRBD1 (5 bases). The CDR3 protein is CASSPRSGYSYNEQFF. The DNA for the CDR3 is TGTGCCAGCAGCCCGCGATCAGGGTACTCCTACAATGAGCAGTTCTTC.